The clone carrying this T cell receptor beta chain has more than one count but fewer than ten. Its antigen is unknown. Diagnosis used clinical symptoms, serum thyroxine, TRAb, thyroid ultrasound and orbital computed tomography. Isolation of PBMCs was performed using roughly 10 ml of fresh peripheral blood. J lost 5 bases, V lost 5 bases, and 6 bases had no gene match. The CDR3 covers 15 residues. The germline V gene has CDR1 KGHDR and CDR2 SFDVKD. This sample is part of a study of Graves' ophthalmopathy and Graves' hyperthyroidism. General study findings and limits: Blood also held most thyroid clonotypes expanded above 0.001 frequency. With about 88% sensitivity and approximately 79% specificity, a 13-signature model separated ophthalmopathy from stable hyperthyroidism.

RNA transcripts were the template, and TCR beta CDR3 regions were amplified from them. HTBI-primed RT-PCR formed the first round, and a multiplex PCR formed the second. TCRdb independently ran MiXCR on the multiplex PCR reads; one entry per CDR3 protein. The data hold 260,000 or so distinct CDR3 sequences, with roughly 50% observed a single time. The rearrangement uses TRBV24-1 and TRBJ2-5; TRBD2 matches at 11 bases. This clonotype originated in an adult man with Graves' ophthalmopathy. The sequenced sample was peripheral blood. The CDR3 DNA sequence: TGTGCCACCAGTGGTCCTAGCGGGGGGTATGAGACCCAGTACTTC. This gives the protein CATSGPSGGYETQYF.